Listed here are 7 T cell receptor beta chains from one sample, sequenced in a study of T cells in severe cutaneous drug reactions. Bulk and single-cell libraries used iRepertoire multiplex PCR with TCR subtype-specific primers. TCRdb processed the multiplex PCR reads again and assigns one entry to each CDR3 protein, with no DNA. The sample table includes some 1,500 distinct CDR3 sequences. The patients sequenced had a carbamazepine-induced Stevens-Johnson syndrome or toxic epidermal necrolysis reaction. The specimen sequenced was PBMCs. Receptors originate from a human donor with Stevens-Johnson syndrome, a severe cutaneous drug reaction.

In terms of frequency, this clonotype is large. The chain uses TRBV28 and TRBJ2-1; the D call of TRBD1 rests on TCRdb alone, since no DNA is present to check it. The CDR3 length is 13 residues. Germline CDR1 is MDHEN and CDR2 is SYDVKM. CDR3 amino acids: CASTPPSYNEQFF.

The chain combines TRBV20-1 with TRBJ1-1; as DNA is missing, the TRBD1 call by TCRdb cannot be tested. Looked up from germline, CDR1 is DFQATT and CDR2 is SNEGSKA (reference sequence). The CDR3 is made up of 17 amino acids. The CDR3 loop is CSARIPGQGVANTEAFF.

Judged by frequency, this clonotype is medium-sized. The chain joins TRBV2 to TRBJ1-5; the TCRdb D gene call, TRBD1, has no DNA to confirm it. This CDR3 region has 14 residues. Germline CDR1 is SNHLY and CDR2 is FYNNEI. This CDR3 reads CASRRQDSNQPQHF.

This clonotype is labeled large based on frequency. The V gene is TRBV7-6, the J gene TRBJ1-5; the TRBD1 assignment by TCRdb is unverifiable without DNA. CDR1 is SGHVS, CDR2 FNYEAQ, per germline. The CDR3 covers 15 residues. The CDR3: CASSRGQGPNQPQHF.

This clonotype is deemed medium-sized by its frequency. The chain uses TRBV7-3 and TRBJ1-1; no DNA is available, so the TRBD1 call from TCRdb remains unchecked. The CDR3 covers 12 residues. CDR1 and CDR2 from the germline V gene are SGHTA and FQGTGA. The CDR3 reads CASSLGQGITFF.

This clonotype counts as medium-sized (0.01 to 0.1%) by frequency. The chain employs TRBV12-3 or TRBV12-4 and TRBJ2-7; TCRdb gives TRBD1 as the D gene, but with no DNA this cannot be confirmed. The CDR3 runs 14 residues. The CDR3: CASSLRDRGYEQYF.

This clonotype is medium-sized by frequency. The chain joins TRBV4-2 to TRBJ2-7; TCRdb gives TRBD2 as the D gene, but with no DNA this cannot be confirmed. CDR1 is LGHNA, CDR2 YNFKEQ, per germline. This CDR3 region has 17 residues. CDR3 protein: CASSQDRSTSGGEEQYF.